Included here is one TCR beta chain sequence, with context. The study sampled blood at baseline, cycle 4 day 1, and cycle 7 day 1. This CDR3 spans 13 amino acids. V dropped 0 bases and J dropped 3 bases, with 6 bases sitting between them. In germline, CDR1 is MNHEY, CDR2 SMNVEV (reference sequence). The sample is drawn from a study of OX40 agonist ivuxolimab in advanced cancers. For the study at large: Hepatocellular carcinoma, melanoma, renal cell or head and neck cancer was diagnosed in the dose-escalation patients.

Only in-frame clones appear in the TCRdb table, and some are missing; sequencing was by immunoSEQ multiplex PCR. The sample yields about 25,000 clones, 65% to 90% seen once. The sequence derives from an adult with an advanced solid tumor such as melanoma, head and neck, liver or kidney cancer. The V and J genes are TRBV27 and TRBJ2-7; D gene uncertain. Sample: CD4+ or CD8+ T cells sorted from blood, taken in a trial of the OX40 agonist ivuxolimab. CDR3 sequence (DNA): TGTGCCAGCAGTTTATCATCCGGCTACGAGCAGTACTTC. It yields the protein CASSLSSGYEQYF.